The clone carrying this T cell receptor beta chain came up a few times. What it recognizes is unknown. TCR beta CDR3 regions were amplified from RNA transcripts. In the first round, RT-PCR was carried out with HTBI primers, and a multiplex PCR formed the second round. TCRdb itself ran the multiplex PCR reads through MiXCR, one entry per CDR3 protein. This table has about 700,000 distinct CDR3 sequences, about two fifths appearing once. Per the germline V gene, CDR1 is SGHTA and CDR2 is FQGNSA. This CDR3 spans 16 amino acids. V dropped 1 base and J dropped 1; count of bases not matched to a gene: 3. This record comes from a study of Graves' ophthalmopathy and Graves' hyperthyroidism. Findings of the study overall: Between ophthalmopathy and stable hyperthyroidism, a 13-signature model drew a separation with around 90% sensitivity and just under 83% specificity.

This clonotype was obtained from an adult man with Graves' ophthalmopathy. The chain has TRBV7-2 and TRBJ2-7; 11 bases line up with TRBD2. Sequencing was done on a sample of peripheral blood. The CDR3 DNA follows: TGTGCCAGCAGCTTAGGGGCTAGCGGGGGGTCCTACGAGCAGTACTTC. Protein: CASSLGASGGSYEQYF.